The 25 T cell receptor beta chains given below trace back to one sample, sequenced in a study of neurological immune-mediated disorders (dated 2019 in TCRdb). To prepare the library, 5' RACE was applied. Sequencer: Illumina HiSeq 2500. TCRdb took the public reads, trimmed them with fastp at Q25, ran MiXCR for clone calling and kept in-frame beta chains. Each entry merges the rows of one CDR3 protein and shows their most common DNA and genes. The sample yields tens of thousands of distinct CDR3 sequences; 4.5% to 5.5% were counted once. Of the sample, around 6.9% is held by the ten largest clones. Material for sequencing was PBMCs. Receptors originate from a man aged 25-40 years with multiple sclerosis.

This clonotype was detected ten times or more. V gene TRBV5-1 combines with J gene TRBJ1-4, with no clear D. Germline CDR1 reads SGHRS; CDR2 reads YFSETQ. The V end lost 1 base, the J end lost 6 bases, and 13 bases lay between the germline ends. This CDR3 region has 15 residues. The CDR3 nucleotides are TGCGCCAGCAGCTTGATTGAGGGAAGTGATGAAAAACTGTTTTTT. The encoded protein is CASSLIEGSDEKLFF.

This clonotype was found many times. CDR3 coding DNA: TGTGCCAGCAGCTTTCCGGGACAGGGACCTCCTGAAGCTTTCTTT. It yields the protein CASSFPGQGPPEAFF. This rearrangement joins TRBV11-2 to TRBJ1-1; TRBD1 matches at 9 bases. CDR1 SGHAT and CDR2 FQNNGV come from the germline V gene. V was pared by 3 bases and J by 6 bases, with 8 bases of the junction left unmatched. The CDR3 runs to 15 residues.

The table lists this clonotype with many counts. The DNA for the CDR3 is TGCGCCAGCAGTCGGCGGTCCCCGGGACAGGGCACCTACAATGAGCAGTTCTTC. Its translation: CASSRRSPGQGTYNEQFF. The chain carries TRBV5-1 and TRBJ2-1; 9 positions match TRBD1. This CDR3 is built from 18 residues. Germline V gives CDR1 SGHRS, CDR2 YFSETQ. With V trimmed by 5 bases and J by 2 bases, 14 bases remained unmatched.

At least ten counts were recorded for this clonotype. The V and J genes are TRBV21-1 and TRBJ2-5; TRBD1, the table's D call, lacks a check against the DNA. TRBV21-1 is a known pseudogene. This CDR3 has 16 residues. CDR3 nucleotides: TGTGCCAGCAGCAATAGTATGCAGGGGGGAGGAGAGACCCAGTACTTC. Protein: CASSNSMQGGGETQYF.

A few counts support this clonotype. Its ends do not fully match the called genes, so a read error is possible. The chain carries TRBV6-4 and TRBJ1-6, with a possible D match to TRBD1 (6 bases). The CDR3 is 14 amino acids. Germline V CDR1 and CDR2: MRHNA, SNTAGT. The CDR3 loop reads CASRQGPYNSPLNF. The CDR3 coding sequence is TGTGCCAGCAGACAGGGCCCCTATAATTCACCCCTCAACTTT.

This clonotype was observed many times. The chain employs TRBV7-9 and TRBJ1-1; tentatively, D is TRBD1 (5 bases). Germline CDR1 reads SEHNR; CDR2 reads FQNEAQ (reference sequence). Trimming left V 3 bases short and J 4 bases short, with 18 bases between. This CDR3 region has 16 residues. The CDR3 spells CASSFLRGLGSTEAFF. The CDR3, as DNA: TGTGCCAGCAGCTTTCTCCGGGGCCTCGGGAGCACTGAAGCTTTCTTT.

At least ten counts were recorded for this clonotype. The gene calls are TRBV10-3 and TRBJ1-1, with a weak D call TRBD1 (6 bases). The V end lost 0 bases, the J end lost 4 bases, and 12 bases lay between the germline ends. Germline V gives CDR1 ENHRY, CDR2 SYGVKD. The CDR3 sequence is 15 residues long. Here the CDR3 reads CAISESAGVGTEAFF. The CDR3 DNA is TGTGCCATCAGTGAGTCGGCAGGGGTGGGCACTGAAGCTTTCTTT.

This clonotype turned up a few times. The chain uses TRBV18 and TRBJ1-5; 7 nucleotides match TRBD1. The CDR3 is 16 amino acids. V shed 4 bases, J shed 2 bases, and the junction held 8 bases outside the gene matches. Germline CDR1 and CDR2: KGHSH and LQKENI. This CDR3 reads CASSLRQGLGNQPQHF. In DNA, the CDR3 is TGTGCCAGCTCACTCCGACAGGGATTGGGCAATCAGCCCCAGCATTTT. The entire variable domain, with the rest obtained from reference TRBV18 and TRBJ1-5, is as follows: NAGVMQNPRHLVRRRGQEARLRCSPMKGHSHVYWYRQLPEEGLKFMVYLQKENIIDESGMPKERFSAEFPKEGPSILRIQQVVRGDSAAYFCASSLRQGLGNQPQHFGDGTRLSIL.

This clonotype was observed many times. This rearrangement joins TRBV24-1 to TRBJ1-2, with D possibly matching TRBD1 (5 bases). Deletions cut 4 bases from V and 5 bases from J, with 16 bases between. The germline V gene encodes CDR1 KGHDR and CDR2 SFDVKD. CDR3 size: 15 residues. CDR3 sequence (DNA): TGTGCCACCAGTGACCCCTCGAAGGGGAGGTATGGCTACACCTTC. Translation: CATSDPSKGRYGYTF.

In its sample, this clonotype was seen many times. The genes are TRBV20-1 and TRBJ2-3; D is unresolved. Trimming took off 0 bases at V and 4 bases at J, with 14 bases between the two ends. CDR1 DFQATT and CDR2 SNEGSKA come from the germline V gene (reference sequence). The CDR3 sequence is 15 residues long. CDR3 amino acids: CSARDPAVRSDTQYF. CDR3 coding DNA: TGCAGTGCTAGAGATCCGGCGGTGAGATCAGATACGCAGTATTTT.

This chain links TRBV29-1 with TRBJ2-1, with 8 bases aligning to TRBD1. Germline CDR1 reads SQVTM; CDR2 reads ANQGSEA. The trim removed 3 bases at V and 7 bases at J, leaving 5 bases unmatched. This CDR3 has 13 amino acids. CDR3 bases: TGCAGCGTTGAGGTGCGGGACAGGAATGAGCAGTTCTTC. Amino acids: CSVEVRDRNEQFF.

The table lists this clonotype with many counts. V and J are TRBV6-5 and TRBJ1-2; D uncertain. Looked up from germline, CDR1 is MNHEY and CDR2 is SVGAGI. Trimming cost V 5 bases and J 6 bases, with 16 bases left between them. The CDR3 contains 14 residues. The CDR3 region is CASSRVNGIDGYTF. CDR3 DNA: TGTGCCAGCAGTCGGGTCAACGGGATAGATGGCTACACCTTC.

This clonotype was recorded at least ten times. The rearrangement uses TRBV7-9 and TRBJ2-3; TRBD1 agrees at 11 bases. The germline V gene has CDR1 SEHNR and CDR2 FQNEAQ (reference sequence). The CDR3 is 17 residues long. Germline trimming cut 6 bases from V and 6 bases from J; bases unmatched to any gene: 14. In DNA form, the CDR3 reads TGTGCCAGCAGTTTTACCGGGACAGGGGGAAGAAGGGATACGCAGTATTTT. It specifies CASSFTGTGGRRDTQYF.

This chain links TRBV7-9 with TRBJ1-3; D call uncertain. The CDR3 runs 12 residues. Trimming stripped 5 bases from V and 2 bases from J, with 4 bases between. Germline lookup yields CDR1 SEHNR and CDR2 FQNEAQ (reference sequence). The CDR3 nucleotides are TGTGCCAGCAGCCTTCCTGGAAACACCATATATTTT. The encoded protein is CASSLPGNTIYF.

This clonotype appeared many times. The CDR3: CASSFWTSGEDTQYF. In DNA form, the CDR3 reads TGTGCCAGCAGCTTCTGGACTAGCGGGGAAGATACGCAGTATTTT. The chain employs TRBV7-2 and TRBJ2-3; 12 bases line up with TRBD2. Germline values: CDR1 SGHTA, CDR2 FQGNSA. This CDR3 is 15 amino acids long. Trimming took 3 bases from V and 5 from J; bases not matched to a gene: 3.

There are many counts of this clonotype. The rearrangement links TRBV12-3 or TRBV12-4 to TRBJ1-6; D might be TRBD1 (6 bases). V was clipped by 2 bases and J by 7 bases, with 9 bases between them. CDR3 length equals 14 residues. CDR3 protein: CASSLTGRNSPLHF. The CDR3 DNA is TGTGCCAGCAGTTTAACAGGGAGGAATTCACCCCTCCACTTT.

In this sample, this clonotype turned up many times. This chain joins TRBV12-3 or TRBV12-4 and TRBJ1-1, with D possibly being TRBD1 (5 bases). This CDR3 is built from 14 residues. V lost 1 base and J lost 7, with 13 bases in between. CDR3 protein: CASSLGGVFGEAFF. Here the CDR3 DNA reads TGTGCCAGCAGTTTAGGGGGCGTGTTTGGTGAAGCTTTCTTT.

The V and J genes are TRBV5-1 and TRBJ2-3, with D possibly TRBD2 on 5 matching bases. The length of the CDR3 is 17 residues. CDR1 is SGHRS, CDR2 YFSETQ, per germline. The V and J ends lost 1 base and 0 bases respectively, with 15 bases between them. The CDR3 nucleotides read TGCGCCAGCAGCTTGAGGCCCAGCGGATCTAGCACAGATACGCAGTATTTT. It specifies CASSLRPSGSSTDTQYF. The complete variable domain, with remaining parts taken from reference TRBV5-1 and TRBJ2-3, reads KAGVTQTPRYLIKTRGQQVTLSCSPISGHRSVSWYQQTPGQGLQFLFEYFSETQRNKGNFPGRFSGRQFSNSRSEMNVSTLELGDSALYLCASSLRPSGSSTDTQYFGPGTRLTVL.

This clonotype has at least ten counts. This rearrangement joins TRBV7-2 to TRBJ1-2; D perhaps matches TRBD1 (5 bases). The CDR3 has 15 residues. Germline values: CDR1 SGHTA, CDR2 FQGNSA. V was trimmed by 4 bases and J by 4 bases, leaving 16 bases between them. CDR3 residues: CASSSGGWDLYGYTF. CDR3 DNA: TGTGCCAGCAGCTCCGGGGGTTGGGATCTCTATGGCTACACCTTC.

This clonotype was counted at least ten times. V is TRBV24-1 and J is TRBJ2-1; D is possibly TRBD1 (5 bases). V was clipped by 6 bases and J by 9 bases, with 11 bases between them. Germline loops: CDR1 KGHDR, CDR2 SFDVKD. CDR3 length equals 12 residues. In DNA, the CDR3 is TGTGCCACCAGTACGCAGGGTGGTGAGCAGTTCTTC. Its translation is CATSTQGGEQFF.

This chain links TRBV12-5 with TRBJ1-6; D gene unclear. Trimming pared 0 bases from V and 1 base from J, leaving 13 bases between. The V gene's germline CDR1 is LGHNT and CDR2 FRNRAP. The CDR3 length is 18 residues. The CDR3 is CASGLVLNRRSYNSPLHF. In nucleotides, the CDR3 is TGTGCTAGTGGTTTGGTACTTAATAGGAGGTCCTATAATTCACCCCTCCACTTT. Combining the CDR3 with reference TRBV12-5 and TRBJ1-6 gives the whole variable domain DARVTQTPRHKVTEMGQEVTMRCQPILGHNTVFWYRQTMMQGLELLAYFRNRAPLDDSGMPKDRFSAEMPDATLATLKIQPSEPRDSAVYFCASGLVLNRRSYNSPLHFGNGTRLTVT.

With respect to this clonotype: A read error may explain this, as a much larger clone is one base away. Because it lacks the conserved phenylalanine or tryptophan at the end, this CDR3 is likely a read error. The genes are TRBV10-2 and TRBJ1-2; TRBD1 might be the D (6 bases). This CDR3 region has 14 residues. Germline V gene data show CDR1 as WSHSY and CDR2 as SAAADI. V lost 3 bases, J lost 8 bases, and 16 bases lay in between. The CDR3 nucleotides read TGCGCCAGCAGTGATTCCACAGGGTTGAAAGGCTACACCTGC. Translated, it gives CASSDSTGLKGYTC.

By proportion, this clonotype is medium-sized. The rearrangement uses TRBV20-1 and TRBJ2-1; 9 nucleotides match TRBD1. The CDR3 spans 15 residues. Germline loops: CDR1 DFQATT, CDR2 SNEGSKA (reference sequence). Losses at the gene ends were 6 bases for V and 0 bases for J; bases not matched to a gene: 6. CDR3 in DNA: TGCAGTGCGTGGGACAGGGAGAGCTCCTACAATGAGCAGTTCTTC. It is translated as CSAWDRESSYNEQFF.

This clonotype was counted between two and nine times. The chain carries TRBV6-5 and TRBJ2-7; 9 nucleotides align to TRBD1. The V gene's germline CDR1 is MNHEY and CDR2 SVGAGI. The ends lost 10 bases at V and 1 base at J; junction bases unmatched: 8. This CDR3 has 14 residues. The chain's CDR3 is CATSLDRGSYEQYF. The DNA of the CDR3 is TGTGCCACCTCCCTGGACAGGGGTTCCTACGAGCAGTACTTC.

The chain joins TRBV5-1 to TRBJ1-1; TRBD1 matches at 7 bases. The V and J ends lost 2 bases and 8 bases, in that order; junction bases with no gene match: 15. The CDR3 runs 16 residues. The germline gives CDR1 SGHRS, CDR2 YFSETQ. CDR3 protein: CASSLAGTRTGEEAFF. CDR3 coding DNA: TGCGCCAGCAGCTTAGCCGGGACCCGAACAGGGGAAGAAGCTTTCTTT.